This T cell receptor beta chain was retrieved from a study of early T cells in non-severe SARS-CoV-2 infection. For the study at large: The input, bulk RNA from unsorted whole blood, was sequenced, and chains were unpaired.

Germline V CDR1 and CDR2: MNHNS, SASEGT. Trimming at V came to 7 bases and at J to 3 bases, leaving 13 bases not matched to a gene. This CDR3 is 16 amino acids long. One entry per CDR3 protein results from TCRdb running MiXCR on the 5' RACE reads. The sample carries tens of thousands of distinct CDR3 sequences, roughly 9.7% recorded once. Input material: whole blood. The TCR was taken from an adult who was a healthcare worker with PCR-confirmed SARS-CoV-2 infection or an uninfected control (not recorded which). The chain couples TRBV6-1 to TRBJ2-3; TRBD2 aligns across 7 bases. As DNA, the CDR3 is TGTGCCAGCATTGCCCTAGAGGGAGGGGTGACAGATACGCAGTATTTT. Its protein is CASIALEGGVTDTQYF.